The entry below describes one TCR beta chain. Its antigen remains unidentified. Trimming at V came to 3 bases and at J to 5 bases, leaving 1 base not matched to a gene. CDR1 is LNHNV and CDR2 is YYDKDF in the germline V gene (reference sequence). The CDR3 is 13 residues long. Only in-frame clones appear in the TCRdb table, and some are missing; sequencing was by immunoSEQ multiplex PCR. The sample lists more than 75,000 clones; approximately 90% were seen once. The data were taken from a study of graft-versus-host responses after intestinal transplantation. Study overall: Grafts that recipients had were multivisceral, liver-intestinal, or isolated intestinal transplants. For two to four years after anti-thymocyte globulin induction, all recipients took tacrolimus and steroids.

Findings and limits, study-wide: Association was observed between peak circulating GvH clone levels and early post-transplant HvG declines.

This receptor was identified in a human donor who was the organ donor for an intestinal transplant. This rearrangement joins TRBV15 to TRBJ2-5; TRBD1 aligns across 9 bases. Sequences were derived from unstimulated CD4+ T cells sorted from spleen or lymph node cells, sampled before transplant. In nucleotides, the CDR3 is TGTGCCACCAGCAGGGGACAGGGTGAGACCCAGTACTTC. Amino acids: CATSRGQGETQYF.